This T cell receptor (beta chain) emerged from a study of T cell repertoires in cytomegalovirus infection. Study background: Public TCR beta signature analysis indicated the presence of both CMV infection and matching HLA type.

Study-level points and caveats: It was HLA-C-restricted CMV-specific TCR beta clonotypes that dominated the response ex vivo.

Using its own MiXCR run on the reads, TCRdb lists one record per CDR3 protein. The sample includes 300,000 or so distinct CDR3 sequences, approximately 25% of them seen just once. This clonotype was recorded at least ten times. Its cognate antigen is unknown. Germline V lookup: CDR1 SGHTA, CDR2 FQGNSA. Between the trimmed V and J ends, which lost 4 bases and 0 bases, there was a span of 9 bases. This CDR3 is 14 amino acids long. This specimen consisted of cultured PBMCs, obtained from culture after CMV antigen stimulation. The chain combines TRBV7-2 with TRBJ1-2; D ambiguous. The source of this sequence is a human donor in good health (CMV status not recorded). Some clones in this sample may be carry-over from other donors' samples. CDR3 sequence: CASSYLGANYGYTF. In DNA, the CDR3 is TGTGCCAGCAGCTACCTCGGTGCTAACTATGGCTACACCTTC.